Below are 32 T cell receptor beta chains sequenced from a single sample in a study of CD8 T cells in ankylosing spondylitis. One entry per CDR3 protein results from TCRdb running MiXCR on the 5' RACE reads. Among some 800,000 distinct CDR3 sequences listed, over 9.5% were seen once. Points from the study as a whole: In ankylosing spondylitis blood, a motif of about eight highly homologous TCR beta variants appeared characteristic.

No antigen has been identified for these receptors. The sample taken for sequencing was blood, either unsorted or a sorted T cell fraction (not recorded which). The origin of the receptors is a male donor with ankylosing spondylitis.

This clonotype was observed at least ten times. The J gene is TRBJ2-3, the V gene TRBV29-1; tentatively, D is TRBD1 (5 bases). Germline lookup yields CDR1 SQVTM and CDR2 ANQGSEA. Trimming cost V 7 bases and J 2 bases, with 10 bases left between them. The CDR3 totals 12 residues. Here the CDR3 DNA reads TGCAGCGCACAGGCTTCCACAGATACGCAGTATTTT. Protein product: CSAQASTDTQYF.

This clonotype was found a few times. The chain joins TRBV20-1 to TRBJ2-3; TRBD2 matches at 8 bases. This CDR3 contains 16 residues. The V gene's germline CDR1 is DFQATT and CDR2 SNEGSKA (reference sequence). V shed 6 bases and J 6 bases; nucleotides not matched to a gene: 17. CDR3 loop: CSAAGAGLGASDTQYF. CDR3 DNA sequence: TGCAGTGCCGCAGGGGCGGGACTAGGTGCTAGTGATACGCAGTATTTT.

The chain recombines TRBV28 with TRBJ2-3, with 10 bases fitting TRBD2. The V gene end was trimmed by 0 bases and the J gene end by 4 bases; junction bases not matched to a gene: 13. CDR3 length: 19 amino acids. Germline V CDR1 and CDR2: MDHEN, SYDVKM. CDR3 nucleotides: TGTGCCAGCAGTTTATGGGGGGGCCTAGCGGGAGTTCGCGCAGATACGCAGTATTTT. It encodes CASSLWGGLAGVRADTQYF.

This clonotype was found a few times. The CDR3 DNA reads TGTGCCAGCAGTGAAGTGGTGGCCTCCTACGAGCAGTACTTC. Its protein is CASSEVVASYEQYF. This chain joins TRBV6-1 and TRBJ2-7; D gene uncertain. The CDR3 is 14 residues long. The germline CDR1 and CDR2 sequences are MNHNS and SASEGT. Trimming removed 1 base from V and 0 bases from J, with 7 bases in between.

This clonotype was seen a handful of times. The V gene is TRBV30, the J gene TRBJ1-2; D remains unclear. V was clipped by 0 bases and J by 2 bases, with 10 bases between them. This CDR3 comprises 14 residues. From germline, CDR1 is GTSNPN and CDR2 SVGIG (reference sequence). The CDR3 nucleotides are TGTGCCTGGAGTGTAACCCGCGACAACTATGGCTACACCTTC. Translating it yields CAWSVTRDNYGYTF.

The chain recombines TRBV29-1 with TRBJ1-4; perhaps TRBD1 as D (5 bases). This CDR3 has 14 residues. Trimming took 5 bases from V and 6 from J, leaving 16 bases between them. Germline loops: CDR1 SQVTM, CDR2 ANQGSEA. The CDR3 DNA is TGCAGCGTTCAGTTTTGGCAGGGTGATGAAAAACTGTTTTTT. Translation gives CSVQFWQGDEKLFF.

The chain recombines TRBV12-3 or TRBV12-4 with TRBJ2-2, with D perhaps TRBD2 (6 bases). Trimming removed 2 bases from V and 5 bases from J, with 15 bases in between. CDR3 length: 16 amino acids. The CDR3 DNA sequence: TGTGCCAGCAGTTTAATCATCACCCGGGGGACCGGGGAGCTGTTTTTT. Its translation: CASSLIITRGTGELFF.

The rearrangement links TRBV7-2 to TRBJ2-1; a possible D gene is TRBD1 (5 bases). Trimming took 3 bases from V and 7 from J, leaving 10 bases between them. Looked up from germline, CDR1 is SGHTA and CDR2 is FQGNSA. This CDR3 is built from 13 residues. CDR3 residues: CASSFRGRNEQFF. DNA for the CDR3: TGTGCCAGCAGCTTTAGGGGCAGAAATGAGCAGTTCTTC.

This clonotype was seen more than once but under ten times. V usage is TRBV7-2 and J usage is TRBJ2-3; no clear D. The CDR3 sequence is 15 residues long. Germline CDR1 reads SGHTA; CDR2 reads FQGNSA. Trimming stripped 5 bases from V and 2 bases from J, with 14 bases between. CDR3 nucleotide sequence: TGTGCCAGCAGCCCCACGGTTCGGTACACAGATACGCAGTATTTT. Encoded protein: CASSPTVRYTDTQYF.

The chain couples TRBV20-1 to TRBJ2-5, with 8 bases fitting TRBD1. J lost 4 bases, V lost 4 bases, and 5 bases had no gene match. The CDR3 loop spans 13 amino acids. Germline V gene lookup returns CDR1 DFQATT and CDR2 SNEGSKA (reference sequence). The CDR3 DNA follows: TGCAGTGCTACGACAGGGGCAGGAGAGACCCAGTACTTC. It encodes CSATTGAGETQYF.

This sequence joins TRBV7-2 and TRBJ2-3, with D perhaps assigned TRBD1 or TRBD2 (5 bases each). CDR1 and CDR2 (germline): SGHTA, FQGNSA. V lost 3 bases to trimming and J lost 12 bases, with 13 bases between them. This CDR3 spans 12 amino acids. Here the CDR3 DNA reads TGTGCCAGCAGCTTTACCAGGGACCGACAGTATTTT. Translation gives CASSFTRDRQYF.

The table lists this clonotype with a few counts. The chain joins TRBV20-1 to TRBJ2-5; TRBD1 might be the D (6 bases). The CDR3 is made up of 13 amino acids. V lost 4 bases to trimming and J lost 5 bases, with 14 bases between them. Germline CDR1 DFQATT, CDR2 SNEGSKA (reference sequence). CDR3: CSAKLQGLETQYF. CDR3 bases: TGCAGTGCTAAACTCCAGGGGTTGGAGACCCAGTACTTC.

In its sample, this clonotype was seen a few times. The chain uses TRBV20-1 and TRBJ2-7; 8 nucleotides agree with TRBD1. The germline CDR1 and CDR2 sequences are DFQATT and SNEGSKA (reference sequence). Trimming at V came to 5 bases and at J to 4 bases, leaving 13 bases not matched to a gene. CDR3 length: 15 amino acids. CDR3 DNA: TGCAGTGCTCCCCCCGACGGACAGGGCGAATACGAGCAGTACTTC. It translates to CSAPPDGQGEYEQYF.

The CDR3 spells CSASGQGVSPLHF. DNA of the CDR3: TGCAGTGCTAGTGGGCAGGGCGTTTCACCCCTCCACTTT. The V call is TRBV20-1, the J call TRBJ1-6; D may be TRBD1 (5 bases). The CDR3 contains 13 residues. With 3 bases removed from V and 9 bases from J, the gap between germline ends came to 12 bases. Per germline, CDR1 DFQATT and CDR2 SNEGSKA (reference sequence).

This clonotype showed up just a few times. V is TRBV7-2 and J is TRBJ2-7, with no clear D. This CDR3 region has 15 residues. Per the germline V gene, CDR1 is SGHTA and CDR2 is FQGNSA. V lost 1 base, J lost 6 bases, and 16 bases lay in between. CDR3 nucleotides: TGTGCCAGCAGCTTAGAATCCAGGTTACGATCCGAGCAGTACTTC. Translating gives CASSLESRLRSEQYF.

This clonotype has just a few counts. The chain combines TRBV5-6 with TRBJ2-5; 14 bases agree with TRBD2. Trimming took 1 base from V and 5 from J; bases not matched to a gene: 7. CDR1 is SGHDT and CDR2 is YYEEEE in the germline V gene. CDR3 length: 17 residues. The CDR3 DNA reads TGTGCCAGCAGCTTGTACGGGACTAGCGGGAGTGGGGAGACCCAGTACTTC. Translation: CASSLYGTSGSGETQYF.

This clonotype showed up many times. This chain connects TRBV4-2 to TRBJ2-1, with D perhaps being TRBD1 or TRBD2 (5 bases each). Deletions cut 1 base from V and 4 bases from J, with 14 bases between. The CDR3 has 16 amino acids. The germline V gene has CDR1 LGHNA and CDR2 YNFKEQ. The CDR3 DNA reads TGTGCCAGCAGCCAAGGAGGGTGGGGCACTTACAATGAGCAGTTCTTC. Its translation is CASSQGGWGTYNEQFF.

The chain has TRBV20-1 and TRBJ2-3; 10 bases fit TRBD2. The CDR3 has 15 amino acids. Losses at the gene ends were 4 bases for V and 8 bases for J; bases not matched to a gene: 12. Germline V gene sequence: CDR1 DFQATT, CDR2 SNEGSKA (reference sequence). CDR3 region: CSAIGLAASPATQYF. CDR3 nucleotide sequence: TGCAGTGCTATCGGACTAGCGGCTAGCCCAGCTACGCAGTATTTT.

In its sample, this clonotype was seen a few times. The chain has TRBV10-3 and TRBJ2-1; 12 bases fit TRBD2. With 0 bases clipped from V and 3 bases from J, the junction kept 3 bases outside the gene matches. The CDR3 has 17 residues. The germline V gene encodes CDR1 ENHRY and CDR2 SYGVKD. Here the CDR3 DNA reads TGTGCCATCAGTGAGTCGACTAGCGGGAGATTCTACAATGAGCAGTTCTTC. Translated: CAISESTSGRFYNEQFF.

This clonotype was detected a few times. The chain carries TRBV6-1 and TRBJ2-4; D gene ambiguous. The V end was cut by 5 bases, the J end by 0 bases, with 8 bases between. The CDR3 extends over 14 amino acids. Germline V gene sequence: CDR1 MNHNS, CDR2 SASEGT. The CDR3 nucleotides read TGTGCCAGCAGTCCTTTACTAGCCAAAAACATTCAGTACTTC. Protein sequence: CASSPLLAKNIQYF.

The rearrangement uses TRBV20-1 and TRBJ2-3; D call uncertain. CDR1 DFQATT and CDR2 SNEGSKA come from the germline V gene (reference sequence). V was shortened by 6 bases and J by 6 bases, with 7 bases between the two germline ends. The CDR3 is 10 residues long. The CDR3 protein is CSAARDTQYF. The CDR3 nucleotides are TGCAGTGCCGCTCGTGATACGCAGTATTTT.

The chain couples TRBV5-1 to TRBJ2-7; D unclear. Germline V gives CDR1 SGHRS, CDR2 YFSETQ. Deletions cut 2 bases from V and 5 bases from J, with 11 bases between. The CDR3 is made up of 13 amino acids. Here the CDR3 DNA reads TGCGCCAGCAGCTTATTGGGTTTGGACGAGCAGTACTTC. Protein sequence: CASSLLGLDEQYF.

This clonotype was recorded a few times. This chain uses TRBV18 with TRBJ2-7; 10 nucleotides match TRBD1. The CDR3 spans 15 residues. Unmatched junction bases numbered 6, after V lost 1 base and J lost 6 bases. CDR1 KGHSH and CDR2 LQKENI come from the germline V gene. The CDR3 DNA reads as TGTGCCAGCTCACCACGAAGACAGGGGGCCCTCGAGCAGTACTTC. This sequence encodes CASSPRRQGALEQYF.

This chain joins TRBV5-1 and TRBJ2-7, with D possibly being TRBD1 (6 bases). Trimming pared 5 bases from V and 2 bases from J, leaving 14 bases between. The germline CDR1 and CDR2 sequences are SGHRS and YFSETQ. This CDR3 has 14 amino acids. CDR3 nucleotide sequence: TGCGCCAGCAGTCAGGACAGTTGGACCTACGAGCAGTACTTC. Amino acids: CASSQDSWTYEQYF.

The chain couples TRBV11-2 to TRBJ2-7; D remains ambiguous. Per the germline V gene, CDR1 is SGHAT and CDR2 is FQNNGV. The CDR3 runs 15 residues. With 1 base removed from V and 0 bases from J, the gap between germline ends came to 10 bases. The chain's CDR3 is CASSLGSTSSYEQYF. For the CDR3, the DNA is TGTGCCAGCAGCTTAGGTAGCACCAGCTCCTACGAGCAGTACTTC.

The CDR3 DNA follows: TGCGCCAGCAGCATGGGATTACCGAACACTGAAGCTTTCTTT. It is translated as CASSMGLPNTEAFF. The chain uses TRBV5-1 and TRBJ1-1; D ambiguous. V was shortened by 4 bases and J by 1 base, with 11 bases between the two germline ends. Per germline, CDR1 SGHRS and CDR2 YFSETQ. CDR3 length: 14 residues.

The CDR3 protein is CASSAADDLFF. For the CDR3, the DNA is TGTGCCAGCAGCGCAGCCGACGACCTGTTTTTT. The rearrangement uses TRBV7-2 and TRBJ1-4; D unresolved. The germline V gene encodes CDR1 SGHTA and CDR2 FQGNSA. The CDR3 has 11 residues. Between the trimmed V and J ends, which lost 5 bases and 14 bases, there was a span of 12 bases.

This clonotype showed up just a few times. V gene TRBV10-3 combines with J gene TRBJ2-7, with 10 bases fitting TRBD1. J lost 5 bases, V lost 0 bases, and 1 base had no gene match. CDR1 ENHRY and CDR2 SYGVKD come from the germline V gene. The CDR3 totals 14 residues. The CDR3 sequence: CAISESTGGNEQYF. CDR3 DNA sequence: TGTGCCATCAGTGAGTCGACAGGGGGCAACGAGCAGTACTTC.

V and J are TRBV10-1 and TRBJ2-3; the D is unclear. Trimming left V 1 base short and J 4 bases short, with 15 bases between. The V gene's germline CDR1 is WNHNN and CDR2 SYGVQD (reference sequence). CDR3 length: 16 amino acids. The CDR3 protein is CASSELGKSRADTQYF. The CDR3 DNA sequence: TGCGCCAGCAGTGAGTTGGGGAAGAGTAGGGCAGATACGCAGTATTTT.

The chain links TRBV10-3 to TRBJ2-1, with 14 bases fitting TRBD2. The CDR3 totals 17 residues. With V trimmed by 10 bases and J by 8 bases, 16 bases remained unmatched. Germline V gene sequence: CDR1 ENHRY, CDR2 SYGVKD. This CDR3 is CATTKALGLAGEDEQFF. CDR3 coding DNA: TGTGCCACTACCAAGGCCCTGGGACTAGCGGGAGAGGATGAGCAGTTCTTC.

J is TRBJ1-6 and V is TRBV20-1, with D uncertain. V was clipped by 3 bases and J by 7 bases, with 10 bases between them. Germline V lookup: CDR1 DFQATT, CDR2 SNEGSKA (reference sequence). The CDR3 spans 13 residues. The CDR3, as DNA: TGCAGTGCTAGGGAGAAACAGAATTCACCCCTCCACTTT. Protein sequence: CSAREKQNSPLHF.

In this sample, this clonotype turned up a few times. V usage is TRBV6-2 or TRBV6-3 and J usage is TRBJ2-2; TRBD2 is a possible D gene (6 bases). CDR3 length: 17 amino acids. V lost 5 bases and J lost 2, with 18 bases in between. Germline V lookup: CDR1 MNHEY, CDR2 SVGEGT. CDR3 nucleotide sequence: TGTGCCAGCAGTACGGTCGGCGGGGAAAGAAACACCGGGGAGCTGTTTTTT. Amino acids: CASSTVGGERNTGELFF.